Below, one T cell receptor beta chain is given with its context. The antigen remains unidentified. The data originate from a study of T-cell memory formation after mild COVID-19. Using constant-segment primers, 5'RACE produced TCR alpha and TCR beta cDNA libraries carrying sample barcodes and UMIs. TCRdb recomputed calls from the 5' RACE reads with MiXCR, one row per CDR3 protein. This sample has roughly 300,000 distinct CDR3 sequences, with less than 9.5% found just once. Study-wide results and caveats: In pre-infection memory, a portion of responding clones appeared, which suggested that cross-reactive memory joined. CD4+ contracting clones were mainly CM and EM; CD8+ ones, EMRA.

Germline CDR1 is SGHAT and CDR2 is FQNNGV. V was shortened by 4 bases and J by 3 bases, with 13 bases between the two germline ends. This CDR3 has 14 residues. The chain carries TRBV11-2 and TRBJ2-7; no firm D call. The sequence was collected from a man aged 18 to 29 who had mild COVID-19 (a few samples of this study predate the infection). Cell type and time point are not known. The sequenced sample was PBMCs or a T cell subset sorted from them (not recorded which). The DNA of the CDR3 is TGTGCCAGCAGCTATCCTTCGGGTTTCTACGAGCAGTACTTC. This translates into CASSYPSGFYEQYF.